In its sample, the clone carrying this T cell receptor beta chain was seen a few times. Time point meaning: patch test 1, 2 weeks after DPC sensitization. As to treatment: therapeutic diphenylcyclopropenone sensitization with weekly scalp DPC. Blood was collected ahead of every patch test applied. The sample originates from a study of human T cells and chemical hapten exposure. Each cDNA molecule in the library carried unique molecular identifiers. TCRdb redid the calling of the RACE reads with MiXCR, one entry per CDR3 protein. The sample has around 380,000 distinct CDR3 sequences, 4% to 5.5% seen once. The CDR3 is 14 residues long. Germline CDR1 reads SGHRS; CDR2 reads YFSETQ. V was cut by 0 bases and J by 6 bases, with 12 bases left in between.

V and J are TRBV5-1 and TRBJ1-2; no definite D call. This TCR derives from a woman aged 50 to 60 with alopecia areata. Some clones in this sample may be carry-over from other donors' samples. The sample consisted of whole blood, taken in connection with sensitization to the hapten diphenylcyclopropenone (DPC). The CDR3 nucleotides read TGCGCCAGCAGCTTGGAGGCCCCCCGGGATGGCTACACCTTC. Amino acids: CASSLEAPRDGYTF.